Included here is one TCR beta chain sequence, with context. The CDR3 runs to 14 residues. Trimming left V 5 bases short and J 1 base short, with 11 bases between. In germline, CDR1 is SEHNR, CDR2 FQNEAQ (reference sequence). The table came from immunoSEQ multiplex PCR; TCRdb's copy has only in-frame clones and leaves some out. Of about 120,000 clones in the sample, roughly 94% were seen once. The source of the sample is a study of control samples from healthy donors and cancer patients. Sequences were obtained from blood. This clonotype originated in a man aged 25-45 years in good health. The chain employs TRBV7-9 and TRBJ1-1, with no clear D. The CDR3, as DNA: TGTGCCAGCAGCATACCGGTCAGGAACACTGAAGCTTTCTTT. Its translation: CASSIPVRNTEAFF.